What follows is one T cell receptor (beta chain) and its context. The antigen is undetermined. One junction end disagrees with the germline gene, perhaps due to a read error. CDR1 is SGDLS and CDR2 is YYNGEE in the germline V gene. The length of the CDR3 is 16 residues. The data stem from a study of metastatic and nonmetastatic thyroid tumors. Study overall: Comparison of repertoires was carried out across blood and tumor or nodule tissue from malignant and benign thyroid patients.

Source study methods: A distant-metastasis classifier for papillary thyroid cancer was built using CDR3 differences across clinicopathological groups. TCRdb re-clonotyped the PCR reads via MiXCR. These V and J calls derive from TCRdb rather than the authors' analysis. The data contain tens of thousands of clones, about 24% of them seen just once; the ten biggest clones take up about 6%. General study results and limits: Significantly greater TCR beta diversity was reportedly found in malignant thyroid tumors than in benign nodules (in blood and tumor).

No treatment had been given to any patient before thyroid surgery. This receptor was identified in a female donor with papillary thyroid cancer or a benign thyroid nodule (not recorded which). Some clones in this sample may be carry-over from other donors' samples. The chain is built from TRBV9 and TRBJ2-7, with D possibly matching TRBD1 (7 bases). The sample taken for sequencing was tumor tissue. This CDR3 reads CASSVGSGTVDYGQYF. The CDR3 DNA follows: TGTGCCAGCAGCGTAGGTTCCGGGACAGTGGACTACGGGCAGTACTTC.